The 6 T cell receptor beta chains listed next were all sequenced from one sample in a study of identical twins. TCRdb used MiXCR to reprocess the 5' RACE reads, holding one entry per CDR3 protein. Here the sample spans some 790,000 distinct CDR3 sequences, 15% to 20% being singletons. The same sample was also used in a study of T cells expressing NK-cell markers.

Material: PBMCs. Receptors were obtained from a woman younger than 35 in good health.

J is TRBJ2-3 and V is TRBV9, with 8 bases that match TRBD2. CDR3 length equals 16 residues. After removal of 0 bases from V and 4 bases from J, the junction contained 7 bases not matched to a gene. Germline CDR1 reads SGDLS; CDR2 reads YYNGEE. CDR3 in DNA: TGTGCCAGCAGCGTAGATGGAGCGGGAGCCGCAGATACGCAGTATTTT. Translation gives CASSVDGAGAADTQYF.

The V and J genes are TRBV4-2 and TRBJ2-5; 9 nucleotides line up with TRBD2. The CDR3 is 16 residues long. V gave up 0 bases and J gave up 1 base; unmatched junction bases: 3. The germline V gene encodes CDR1 LGHNA and CDR2 YNFKEQ. CDR3 protein: CASSQDPAGGQETQYF. CDR3 bases: TGTGCCAGCAGCCAAGATCCAGCGGGGGGCCAAGAGACCCAGTACTTC.

The chain employs TRBV20-1 and TRBJ2-7, with 7 bases identical to TRBD2. The J segment lost 4 bases and the V segment lost 3 bases, leaving 9 bases of the junction unmatched. CDR3 length equals 14 residues. The germline gives CDR1 DFQATT, CDR2 SNEGSKA (reference sequence). CDR3 DNA: TGCAGTGCTAGCCACGGGGCTAGCGGTTACGAGCAGTACTTC. It codes for CSASHGASGYEQYF.

This clonotype showed up just a few times. V usage is TRBV5-1 and J usage is TRBJ2-1; D gene uncertain. The CDR3 has 15 residues. CDR1 SGHRS and CDR2 YFSETQ come from the germline V gene. Between the trimmed V and J ends, which lost 0 bases and 2 bases, there was a span of 9 bases. Written as DNA, the CDR3 is TGCGCCAGCAGCTTGGAGCCGGACGCCTACAATGAGCAGTTCTTC. Translation: CASSLEPDAYNEQFF.

This clonotype came up a few times. The chain carries TRBV11-2 and TRBJ2-1; D is unclear. Looked up from germline, CDR1 is SGHAT and CDR2 is FQNNGV. V was pared by 1 base and J by 9 bases, with 13 bases between. The CDR3 covers 14 residues. Written as DNA, the CDR3 is TGTGCCAGCAGCTTAGGACTCGGTCGTGGTGAGCAGTTCTTC. This translates into CASSLGLGRGEQFF.

This clonotype was seen a few times. CDR3 sequence (DNA): TGCGCCAGCAGCCAAGATTTTCAAGGGGCCGAGGTGTTGGAGCAGTACTTC. Protein: CASSQDFQGAEVLEQYF. The genes are TRBV4-3 and TRBJ2-7; D possibly corresponds to TRBD1 (5 bases). V shed 0 bases and J shed 7 bases, with 22 bases lying between them. The CDR3 has 17 residues. Looked up from germline, CDR1 is LGHNA and CDR2 is YSLEER.